The 30 T cell receptor beta chains below come from one sample, sequenced in a study of T cells after yellow fever vaccination. TCRdb analysed the 5' RACE reads with MiXCR anew, one entry per CDR3 protein. The sample gives a few hundred thousand distinct CDR3 sequences, 6.8% of which show up once; roughly a sixth is in the top ten. The sequenced sample was PBMCs, obtained about 41 days after the first yellow fever vaccination. Receptors were obtained from a young man who received the YFV17D yellow fever vaccine.

The chain joins TRBV15 to TRBJ2-3; a possible D gene is TRBD1 (5 bases). The CDR3 has 18 amino acids. Germline values: CDR1 LNHNV, CDR2 YYDKDF (reference sequence). With 2 bases removed from V and 2 bases from J, the gap between germline ends came to 20 bases. CDR3 residues: CATSRPTWGRVNTDTQYF. The CDR3 DNA follows: TGTGCCACCAGCAGACCAACGTGGGGCAGGGTTAACACAGATACGCAGTATTTT.

This clonotype was seen a few times. V and J are TRBV7-2 and TRBJ2-2; D not certain. The length of the CDR3 is 14 residues. V lost 11 bases and J lost 2, with 15 bases in between. CDR1 SGHTA and CDR2 FQGNSA come from the germline V gene. CDR3 nucleotides: TGTGCCCTCAGTATAGAGTTTAACACCGGGGAGCTGTTTTTT. Its translation: CALSIEFNTGELFF.

This clonotype was seen only a few times. The J gene is TRBJ2-1, the V gene TRBV5-1; a weak D match, TRBD2 (6 bases). The CDR3 consists of 17 residues. Germline CDR1 reads SGHRS; CDR2 reads YFSETQ. V lost 0 bases, J lost 0 bases, and 13 bases lay in between. The chain's CDR3 is CASSLVRGPSSYNEQFF. CDR3 coding DNA: TGCGCCAGCAGCTTGGTGCGGGGTCCTAGCTCCTACAATGAGCAGTTCTTC.

The chain uses TRBV4-3 and TRBJ2-2; possible D gene TRBD2, 5 bases. Between the trimmed V and J ends, which lost 2 bases and 1 base, there was a span of 11 bases. Germline V CDR1 and CDR2: LGHNA, YSLEER. This CDR3 spans 16 amino acids. The CDR3 spells CASSQWARENTGELFF. The DNA for the CDR3 is TGCGCCAGCAGCCAATGGGCCCGGGAGAACACCGGGGAGCTGTTTTTT.

This clonotype was found a few times. The J gene is TRBJ2-7, the V gene TRBV7-6; 8 nucleotides line up with TRBD1. V was clipped by 1 base and J by 1 base; unmatched bases: 3. The CDR3 spans 15 residues. The germline CDR1 and CDR2 sequences are SGHVS and FNYEAQ. The CDR3 reads CASSLVRDRSYEQYF. The DNA of the CDR3 is TGTGCCAGCAGCTTAGTCCGGGACAGGTCCTACGAGCAGTACTTC.

This clonotype was counted a few times. V and J are TRBV19 and TRBJ2-7; D remains ambiguous. V dropped 1 base and J dropped 6 bases, with 10 bases sitting between them. The germline V gene has CDR1 LNHDA and CDR2 SQIVND (reference sequence). CDR3 length: 13 residues. This CDR3 reads CASSIGGAAEQYV. Here the CDR3 DNA reads TGTGCCAGTAGTATAGGAGGAGCCGCCGAGCAGTACGTC.

This clonotype has more than one count but fewer than ten. The chain carries TRBV5-6 and TRBJ2-5, with D hard to call. From germline, CDR1 is SGHDT and CDR2 YYEEEE. CDR3 length: 14 amino acids. V was clipped by 4 bases and J by 10 bases, with 20 bases between them. The CDR3 region has the DNA TGTGCCAGCAGCCTGGGCCGGGCCGCTCAAGGCCAGTACTTC. Translated, it gives CASSLGRAAQGQYF.

This clonotype was found a few times. This sequence joins TRBV4-2 and TRBJ2-5; the D is unclear. The germline V gene has CDR1 LGHNA and CDR2 YNFKEQ. This CDR3 comprises 12 residues. The V gene lost 0 bases and the J gene lost 5 bases, with 4 bases spanning the gap. In nucleotides, the CDR3 is TGTGCCAGCAGCCAAGAACGGGAGACCCAGTACTTC. Its translation is CASSQERETQYF.

This chain joins TRBV20-1 and TRBJ2-2, with 9 bases that match TRBD1. Trimming at V came to 5 bases and at J to 0 bases, leaving 13 bases not matched to a gene. CDR1 is DFQATT, CDR2 SNEGSKA, per germline (reference sequence). The CDR3 has 18 residues. The CDR3 region has the DNA TGCAGTGCTCGACCCTTCAGGGGACAGGGACCGAACACCGGGGAGCTGTTTTTT. Translation: CSARPFRGQGPNTGELFF.

The V and J genes are TRBV18 and TRBJ1-1; unclear D gene. Germline V CDR1 and CDR2: KGHSH, LQKENI. This CDR3 has 13 residues. The V end lost 2 bases, the J end lost 4 bases, and 8 bases lay between the germline ends. The CDR3 loop is CASSPDPSTEAFF. In DNA, the CDR3 is TGTGCCAGCTCACCAGATCCCTCCACTGAAGCTTTCTTT.

J is TRBJ2-7 and V is TRBV6-2 or TRBV6-3; a weak D match, TRBD2 (6 bases). The germline V and J ends were trimmed by 2 bases and 1 base, with 15 bases remaining between them. The CDR3 spans 16 residues. CDR1 is MNHEY and CDR2 is SVGEGT in the germline V gene. This CDR3 reads CASSYPGLLPSYEQYF. The CDR3 DNA reads as TGTGCCAGCAGTTACCCGGGACTTCTCCCATCCTACGAGCAGTACTTC.

The chain couples TRBV6-1 to TRBJ2-3; TRBD1 aligns across 10 bases. CDR3 length: 14 residues. Trimming at V came to 8 bases and at J to 3 bases, leaving 5 bases not matched to a gene. Looked up from germline, CDR1 is MNHNS and CDR2 is SASEGT. CDR3 sequence: CASGSGQGTDTQYF. The DNA for the CDR3 is TGTGCCAGCGGATCGGGACAGGGGACAGATACGCAGTATTTT.

This clonotype was observed a few times. The germline gene is not matched at one end of the junction; a read error may be the cause. The chain couples TRBV4-3 to TRBJ2-2, with TRBD2 matching 14 bases. Germline V CDR1 and CDR2: LGHNA, YSLEER. The CDR3 is 17 residues long. The CDR3 bases are TGCGCCAGCACCCAAGGACTAGCGGGGGGCAACACCGGGGAGCTGTTTTTT. Protein product: CASTQGLAGGNTGELFF.

The J gene is TRBJ1-1, the V gene TRBV5-1, with 9 bases fitting TRBD1. The CDR3 is made up of 14 amino acids. V gave up 4 bases and J gave up 4 bases; unmatched junction bases: 5. The germline V gene has CDR1 SGHRS and CDR2 YFSETQ. CDR3 amino acids: CASSPTTGGTEAFF. The CDR3 DNA reads as TGCGCCAGCAGCCCAACGACAGGGGGCACTGAAGCTTTCTTT. The entire variable domain, with the rest obtained from reference TRBV5-1 and TRBJ1-1, is as follows: KAGVTQTPRYLIKTRGQQVTLSCSPISGHRSVSWYQQTPGQGLQFLFEYFSETQRNKGNFPGRFSGRQFSNSRSEMNVSTLELGDSALYLCASSPTTGGTEAFFGQGTRLTVV.

In this sample, this clonotype turned up a few times. The chain uses TRBV20-1 and TRBJ2-7; D is perhaps TRBD1 or TRBD2 (5 bases each). Trimming pared 1 base from V and 4 bases from J, leaving 11 bases between. The CDR3 is 13 amino acids. Germline-derived CDR1 and CDR2 are DFQATT and SNEGSKA (reference sequence). The CDR3 region has the DNA TGCAGTGCTAGAGGTCCGGGGCCGTACGAGCAGTACTTC. It is translated as CSARGPGPYEQYF.

The table lists this clonotype with a few counts. This chain uses TRBV7-9 with TRBJ2-1; D gene unclear. CDR3 length: 14 amino acids. V lost 5 bases and J 1 base, leaving 9 bases between the germline ends. Germline V lookup: CDR1 SEHNR, CDR2 FQNEAQ (reference sequence). The CDR3 DNA sequence: TGTGCCAGCAGCCGACATGAGTCCTACAATGAGCAGTTCTTC. It translates to CASSRHESYNEQFF.

This clonotype appeared many times. V gene TRBV7-9 combines with J gene TRBJ1-1; 7 positions match TRBD1. V trimming: 5 bases; J trimming: 5 bases; junction bases outside the gene matches: 5. Germline values: CDR1 SEHNR, CDR2 FQNEAQ (reference sequence). The CDR3 has 13 residues. CDR3 DNA sequence: TGTGCCAGCAGCGCGCAGGGGGAAACTGAAGCTTTCTTT. It yields the protein CASSAQGETEAFF.

The chain joins TRBV4-3 to TRBJ2-7, with no clear D. Germline values: CDR1 LGHNA, CDR2 YSLEER. This CDR3 comprises 16 residues. Trimming pared 3 bases from V and 0 bases from J, leaving 15 bases between. CDR3 amino acids: CASSQELAASSYEQYF. The CDR3 DNA reads as TGCGCCAGCAGCCAGGAGCTGGCAGCGAGCTCCTACGAGCAGTACTTC.

CDR3 bases: TGCAGTGCTAGAGAAGTTGGCGGGGGGTACTACAATGAGCAGTTCTTC. This encodes CSAREVGGGYYNEQFF. The chain uses TRBV20-1 and TRBJ2-1, with TRBD2 matching over 8 bases. The CDR3 extends over 16 amino acids. Per the germline V gene, CDR1 is DFQATT and CDR2 is SNEGSKA (reference sequence). J gave up 3 bases and V 0 bases, and 7 bases lay outside the gene matches.

The chain uses TRBV12-3 or TRBV12-4 and TRBJ2-5; D is perhaps TRBD1 (6 bases). Trimming took off 5 bases at V and 5 bases at J, with 15 bases between the two ends. CDR3 length: 14 amino acids. The DNA for the CDR3 is TGTGCCAGCAGTCCCGGAGACAGGTTGGAGACCCAGTACTTC. Its translation: CASSPGDRLETQYF.

This clonotype has only a few counts. V and J are TRBV29-1 and TRBJ2-7; D is unclear. Germline V gene sequence: CDR1 SQVTM, CDR2 ANQGSEA. V lost 7 bases and J 3 bases, leaving 10 bases between the germline ends. The CDR3 runs to 11 residues. The CDR3, as DNA: TGCAGCGGACTTAACAGCTACGAGCAGTACTTC. Its translation is CSGLNSYEQYF.

The sample holds a few counts of this clonotype. V usage is TRBV5-1 and J usage is TRBJ2-7; D gene unclear. V shed 4 bases and J shed 0 bases, with 17 bases lying between them. Germline CDR1 SGHRS, CDR2 YFSETQ. The CDR3 sequence is 16 residues long. The CDR3 sequence is CASSSVSEFSSYEQYF. The CDR3 DNA reads TGCGCCAGCAGCAGCGTGTCGGAGTTTAGCTCCTACGAGCAGTACTTC.

This sequence joins TRBV5-6 and TRBJ1-2, with no clear D. Trimming took off 9 bases at V and 8 bases at J, with 17 bases between the two ends. This CDR3 contains 12 residues. Germline V gene sequence: CDR1 SGHDT, CDR2 YYEEEE. CDR3 coding DNA: TGTGCCATCGGCACCGGGCTCCTCGGCTACACCTTC. Protein sequence: CAIGTGLLGYTF. Supplemented by reference TRBV5-6 and TRBJ1-2, the full variable domain reads DAGVTQSPTHLIKTRGQQVTLRCSPKSGHDTVSWYQQALGQGPQFIFQYYEEEERQRGNFPDRFSGHQFPNYSSELNVNALLLGDSALYLCAIGTGLLGYTFGSGTRLTVV.

This clonotype occurred many times. This chain links TRBV3-1 with TRBJ2-3; the match to TRBD2 covers 9 bases. V was pared by 7 bases and J by 5 bases, with 7 bases of the junction left unmatched. This CDR3 contains 14 residues. Germline loops: CDR1 LGHDT, CDR2 YNNKEL (reference sequence). The CDR3 DNA is TGTGCCAGCAAGGAGAGCGGGGGGCGAGATACGCAGTATTTT. Translated, it gives CASKESGGRDTQYF.

A few counts support this clonotype. The J gene is TRBJ1-2, the V gene TRBV5-1; D is perhaps TRBD1 (6 bases). The CDR3 contains 15 residues. V dropped 4 bases and J dropped 4 bases, with 17 bases sitting between them. In germline, CDR1 is SGHRS, CDR2 YFSETQ. The CDR3 DNA reads as TGCGCCAGCAGCCGGGAGGCGACAGGAGGCTATGGCTACACCTTC. Translation gives CASSREATGGYGYTF.

This clonotype was recorded a few times. The rearrangement links TRBV9 to TRBJ2-7; 12 nucleotides line up with TRBD2. V was pared by 4 bases and J by 3 bases, with 5 bases of the junction left unmatched. The CDR3 has 15 residues. Germline V gene sequence: CDR1 SGDLS, CDR2 YYNGEE. CDR3 sequence reads: CASSLGTSGLYEQYF. CDR3 sequence (DNA): TGTGCCAGCAGCCTAGGGACTAGCGGGCTCTACGAGCAGTACTTC. Using reference TRBV9 and TRBJ2-7 for the parts outside the CDR3, the full variable domain is DSGVTQTPKHLITATGQRVTLRCSPRSGDLSVYWYQQSLDQGLQFLIQYYNGEERAKGNILERFSAQQFPDLHSELNLSSLELGDSALYFCASSLGTSGLYEQYFGPGTRLTVT.

The table lists this clonotype with many counts. The chain joins TRBV12-3 or TRBV12-4 to TRBJ1-2, with D uncertain. Trimming left V 6 bases short and J 2 bases short, with 7 bases between. This CDR3 spans 12 amino acids. CDR3 nucleotides: TGTGCCAGCAGCCCGGACAACTATGGCTACACCTTC. Residues: CASSPDNYGYTF.

This clonotype showed up many times. This chain joins TRBV5-1 and TRBJ2-5, with 7 bases identical to TRBD2. Trimming removed 4 bases from V and 5 bases from J; junction bases left unmatched: 5. Germline loops: CDR1 SGHRS, CDR2 YFSETQ. The CDR3 loop spans 13 amino acids. The CDR3 DNA reads as TGCGCCAGCAGCAACCAGGGAGGGGAGACCCAGTACTTC. Its protein is CASSNQGGETQYF.

This clonotype was found a few times. The chain is built from TRBV29-1 and TRBJ2-7; tentatively, D is TRBD1 (5 bases). Per the germline V gene, CDR1 is SQVTM and CDR2 is ANQGSEA. The V and J ends lost 4 bases and 2 bases respectively, with 9 bases between them. The CDR3 is 12 amino acids. The CDR3 protein is CSVGSGPYEQYV. As DNA, the CDR3 is TGCAGCGTTGGGTCAGGGCCCTACGAGCAGTACGTC.

This clonotype was counted between two and nine times. V gene TRBV14 combines with J gene TRBJ2-5; D is uncertain. Trimming stripped 2 bases from V and 5 bases from J, with 6 bases between. Germline-derived CDR1 and CDR2 are SGHDN and FVKESK. This CDR3 has 12 residues. The CDR3 bases are TGTGCCAGCAGCCAACAAGGGGAGACCCAGTACTTC. It is translated as CASSQQGETQYF. Based on the CDR3 plus reference TRBV14 and TRBJ2-5, the full variable domain is EAGVTQFPSHSVIEKGQTVTLRCDPISGHDNLYWYRRVMGKEIKFLLHFVKESKQDESGMPNNRFLAERTGGTYSTLKVQPAELEDSGVYFCASSQQGETQYFGPGTRLLVL.